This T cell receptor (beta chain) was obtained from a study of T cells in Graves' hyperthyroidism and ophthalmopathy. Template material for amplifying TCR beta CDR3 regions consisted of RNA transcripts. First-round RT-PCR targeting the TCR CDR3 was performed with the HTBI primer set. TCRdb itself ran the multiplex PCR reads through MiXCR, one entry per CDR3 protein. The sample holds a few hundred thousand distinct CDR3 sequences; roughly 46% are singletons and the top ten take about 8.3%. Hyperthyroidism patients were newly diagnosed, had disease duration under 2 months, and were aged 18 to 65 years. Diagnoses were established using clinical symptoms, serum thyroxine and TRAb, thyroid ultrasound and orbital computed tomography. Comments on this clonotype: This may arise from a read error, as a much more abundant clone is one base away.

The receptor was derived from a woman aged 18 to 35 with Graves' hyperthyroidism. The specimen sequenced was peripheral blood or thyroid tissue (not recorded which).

The CDR3 coding sequence is TGCGCCGGCAGCCAAGATGGGGAGGATAATGGCTACACCTTC. Its translation: CAGSQDGEDNGYTF. The gene calls are TRBV4-1 and TRBJ1-2; D is ambiguous. Germline CDR1 and CDR2: MGHRA and YSYEKL. The CDR3 is made up of 14 amino acids.